The rows below give T cell receptor beta chains drawn from one sample of a study of shared clonotypes between healthy human individuals. TCRdb's table, derived via immunoSEQ multiplex PCR, lists solely in-frame clones and lacks some. Here the sample spans roughly 2.6 million clones, around nine tenths being singletons. The sequenced material came from naive CD4+ T cells sorted from blood. The receptors were gathered from a man aged 18 to 30 in good health. Each CDR3 is given with its conserved first and last residue. D genes are given only for firm matches. Clone size is not always given. Where it is, it says once, few, many or a class for expanded clones.

v_call,j_call,d_call,clone_size,cdr3_aa,cdr3_nt
TRBV5-1,TRBJ2-1,TRBD2,.,CASSMTSGGRGSNEQFF,TGCGCCAGCAGTATGACTAGCGGGGGCAGAGGGAGCAATGAGCAGTTCTTC
TRBV2,TRBJ2-3,TRBD2,once,CASSGVAGFTDTQYF,TGTGCCAGCAGTGGTGTAGCGGGGTTCACAGATACGCAGTATTTT
TRBV2,TRBJ2-2,.,.,CASRPRGNTGELFF,TGTGCCAGCAGGCCAAGGGGAAACACCGGGGAGCTGTTTTTT
TRBV5-8,TRBJ2-3,.,.,CASSLEGGQSTQYF,TGTGCCAGCAGCTTGGAAGGTGGACAGTCTACGCAGTATTTT
TRBV28,TRBJ2-5,.,once,CASQTLGETQYF,TGTGCCAGCCAAACCCTCGGAGAGACCCAGTACTTC
TRBV6-5,TRBJ2-1,.,.,CASRRSGIDYNEQFF,TGTGCCAGCAGGAGAAGCGGCATAGATTACAATGAGCAGTTCTTC
TRBV7-2,TRBJ2-1,TRBD2,once,CASSPGLAGAYEQFF,TGTGCCAGCAGCCCAGGACTAGCGGGAGCGTATGAGCAGTTCTTC
TRBV2,TRBJ2-5,.,.,CASRVPETQYF,TGTGCCAGCAGGGTCCCTGAGACCCAGTACTTC
TRBV5-1,TRBJ2-5,.,.,CASSLTGYQETQYF,TGCGCCAGCAGCTTGACCGGTTACCAAGAGACCCAGTACTTC
TRBV5-1,TRBJ2-1,TRBD2,.,CASRPGLASTYYNEQFF,TGCGCCAGCAGGCCTGGACTAGCTTCTACCTACTACAATGAGCAGTTCTTC
TRBV9,TRBJ2-3,TRBD1,.,CASSTQGAPDTQYF,TGTGCCAGCAGCACACAGGGGGCCCCAGATACGCAGTATTTT
TRBV5-1,TRBJ1-2,.,.,CASSLAMGEDGYTF,TGCGCCAGCAGCTTGGCCATGGGGGAAGATGGCTACACCTTC
TRBV30,TRBJ2-6,.,.,CAWSGRGGFSGANVLTF,TGTGCCTGGAGCGGCCGGGGCGGATTCTCTGGGGCCAACGTCCTGACTTTC
TRBV9,TRBJ1-2,.,.,CASSVVTGTGGYTF,TGTGCCAGCAGCGTAGTCACCGGGACGGGTGGCTACACCTTC
TRBV30,TRBJ2-5,.,.,CAWSVLAPGETQYF,TGTGCCTGGAGTGTCTTGGCCCCAGGCGAGACCCAGTACTTC
TRBV5-6,TRBJ2-5,TRBD2,.,CASSLVAGGGETQYF,TGTGCCAGCAGCTTGGTAGCGGGAGGAGGAGAGACCCAGTACTTC
TRBV19,TRBJ2-4,TRBD1,.,CASQITEGTGFTKNIQYF,TGTGCCAGTCAAATAACGGAGGGGACAGGGTTCACCAAAAACATTCAGTACTTC
TRBV30,TRBJ2-2,TRBD1,.,CAWRTGQPNTGELFF,TGTGCCTGGAGAACGGGACAGCCGAACACCGGGGAGCTGTTTTTT
TRBV5-6,TRBJ2-7,TRBD2,.,CASSFGLAGSYEQYF,TGTGCCAGCAGCTTTGGGCTAGCGGGGTCCTACGAGCAGTACTTC
TRBV18,TRBJ2-4,TRBD1,.,CASSPGQGKAKNIQYF,TGTGCCAGCTCACCTGGACAGGGCAAGGCCAAAAACATTCAGTACTTC
TRBV2,TRBJ1-1,.,.,CASSPTPAWITEAFF,TGTGCCAGCAGTCCGACGCCGGCCTGGATCACTGAAGCTTTCTTT
TRBV2,TRBJ1-1,TRBD1,.,CASSEYVDRDAFF,TGTGCCAGCAGTGAATATGTGGACAGGGACGCTTTCTTT